This entry concerns a single T cell receptor (beta chain). The target of this receptor is not known. Nothing much larger sits one base from this clone, and base qualities are not available. TCRbeta CDR3 regions were amplified from genomic DNA using the immunoSEQ Assay, a bias-controlled multiplex PCR. On the study's bioinformatics: The number of nucleated cells in each sample was estimated from the amplification of reference gene primers within the assay. Sequence reads were collapsed and filtered to measure the absolute abundance of every unique TCRbeta CDR3 rearrangement. For each sample, productive Simpson clonality was calculated as the square root of Simpson's diversity index over productive rearrangements. As stored in TCRdb, this immuneACCESS dataset retains in-frame rearrangements with V and J assigned. A fraction of the clones does not appear; measured against another copy, unresolved V genes explain less than half of the discrepancy, and the remainder lacks a known reason. V and J calls and clone size come straight from that table; D and trimming were deduced from the DNA. The sample table holds about 390,000 clones, of which 70% to 90% were seen once. In total, the top ten clones hold over 2% of the sample.

The sample belongs to a study of blood T cell repertoires in COVID-19 (dated by TCRdb to the early 2020s). Describing the broader study: Samples covering the acute and convalescent phases of COVID-19 were provided by collaborators in the United States, Italy and Spain. The prospective study material was composed of cDNA or gDNA derived from T cells, B-cell-depleted T cells, or PBMCs. Subjects who had been exposed to COVID-19, were actively infected with it, or had recovered from it provided the deeply sampled blood TCRbeta repertoires that made up the dataset. The repertoires were released in a freely available public database intended as a resource for research on the immune response to SARS-CoV-2. The samples were drawn from two sources: the first 160 participants of the ongoing ImmuneRACE study, and 1,200 or so subjects contributed by 6 global collaborators. Nearly every sample came with metadata listing a de-identified subject ID, COVID-19 status, age in years and sex. Where available, HLA class I and class II types were taken from metadata supplied by the sample provider and were not determined by assay-based typing. The paper's findings and limits, for the study overall: Clinical and demographic metadata were provided uncurated, with the amount varying by source and participant.

One collaborating source in Seattle enrolled patients during active infection and followed them longitudinally through the course of disease. Whole blood was collected in K2EDTA tubes by collaborating institutions according to the institutions' own protocols. For TCRbeta analysis, collaborators shipped samples as frozen whole blood, isolated PBMCs, or DNA extracted from either of those sample types. Trimming at the junction amounts to 4 bases on V and 3 bases on J, and the germline ends lie 6 bases apart. The CDR3, from cysteine to phenylalanine, totals 12 residues. Only the CDR3 part of the read is kept: 36 bases, read in frame from the first base. The germline V gene gives CDR1 as SGHNT and CDR2 as YENEEA.

The chain is made from TRBV11-3 and TRBJ2-5, with the D gene not clear enough to name. The TCR comes from a woman aged 55-75 years with COVID-19, enrolled during active disease. Sequencing was done on a sample of peripheral blood. The base sequence is TGTGCCAGCAGCTCTACGGAAGAGACCCAGTACTTC. Protein translation: CASSSTEETQYF. The variable domain in full, with residues beyond the CDR3 obtained from the reference TRBV11-3 and TRBJ2-5 genes, is EAGVVQSPRYKIIEKKQPVAFWCNPISGHNTLYWYLQNLGQGPELLIRYENEEAVDDSQLPKDRFSAERLKGVDSTLKIQPAELGDSAVYLCASSSTEETQYFGPGTRLLVL.